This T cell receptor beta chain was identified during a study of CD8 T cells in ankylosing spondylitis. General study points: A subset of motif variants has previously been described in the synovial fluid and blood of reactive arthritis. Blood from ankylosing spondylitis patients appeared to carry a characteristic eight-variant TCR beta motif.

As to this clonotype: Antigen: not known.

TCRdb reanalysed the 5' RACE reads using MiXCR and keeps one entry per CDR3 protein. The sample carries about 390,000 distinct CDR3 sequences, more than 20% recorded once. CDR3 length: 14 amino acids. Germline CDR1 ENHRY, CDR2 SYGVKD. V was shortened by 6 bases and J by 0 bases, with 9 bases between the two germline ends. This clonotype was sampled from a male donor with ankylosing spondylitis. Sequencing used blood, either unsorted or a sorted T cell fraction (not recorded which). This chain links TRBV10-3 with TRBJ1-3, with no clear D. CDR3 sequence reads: CAIRDGSSGNTIYF. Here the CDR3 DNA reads TGTGCCATCAGGGACGGAAGCTCTGGAAACACCATATATTTT.